This T cell receptor (beta chain) was documented in a study of blood T cell repertoires in COVID-19. Study overall: Italy, Spain and the United States were the sources of the convalescent and acute COVID-19 samples. T cells, B-cell-depleted T cells, or PBMCs provided the cDNA or gDNA that served as material.

V was trimmed by 5 bases and J by 10 bases, leaving 17 bases between them. The CDR3 is 14 residues long. Germline CDR1 is MDHEN and CDR2 is SYDVKM. In the original analysis: Reference gene primer amplification gave estimated nucleated cell counts. Assay: immunoSEQ multiplex PCR; the TCRdb copy retains only in-frame clones and omits some. V, J and clone size are taken as reported in that table, and D and trimming were inferred from the DNA itself. The sample carries about 120,000 clones, 75% to 85% recorded once. The chain employs TRBV28 and TRBJ1-4; a possible D gene is TRBD1 (5 bases). The source material was peripheral blood. The source of this sequence is a woman at least 80 years old with acute or convalescent COVID-19. The DNA for the CDR3 is TGTGCCAGCAGTGCCCGGGCGTTAAGGGGAAAACTGTTTTTT. Translating gives CASSARALRGKLFF. Using reference TRBV28 and TRBJ1-4 for the parts outside the CDR3, the full variable domain is DVKVTQSSRYLVKRTGEKVFLECVQDMDHENMFWYRQDPGLGLRLIYFSYDVKMKEKGDIPEGYSVSREKKERFSLILESASTNQTSMYLCASSARALRGKLFFGSGTQLSVL.